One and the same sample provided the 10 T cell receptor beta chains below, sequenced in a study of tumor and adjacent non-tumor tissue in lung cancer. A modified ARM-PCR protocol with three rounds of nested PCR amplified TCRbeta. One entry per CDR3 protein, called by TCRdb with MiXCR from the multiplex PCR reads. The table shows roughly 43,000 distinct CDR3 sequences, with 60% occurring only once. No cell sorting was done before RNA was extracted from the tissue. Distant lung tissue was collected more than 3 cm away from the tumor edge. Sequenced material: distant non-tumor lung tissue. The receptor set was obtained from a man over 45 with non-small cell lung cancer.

The CDR3 region is CASPRPGAAGNEQFF. The CDR3 DNA reads as TGTGCCAGCCCACGTCCGGGAGCAGCTGGCAATGAGCAGTTCTTC. The rearrangement joins TRBV18 to TRBJ2-1, with D perhaps matching TRBD2 (6 bases). V dropped 8 bases and J dropped 6 bases, with 20 bases sitting between them. The length of the CDR3 is 15 residues. Germline CDR1 is KGHSH and CDR2 is LQKENI.

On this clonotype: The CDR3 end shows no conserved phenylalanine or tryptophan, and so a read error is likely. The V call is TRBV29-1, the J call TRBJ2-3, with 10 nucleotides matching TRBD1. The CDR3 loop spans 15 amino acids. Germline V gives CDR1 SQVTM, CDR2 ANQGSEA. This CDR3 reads CGATPGTGGTDTQYL. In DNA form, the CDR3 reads TGCGGCGCAACCCCCGGGACAGGGGGCACAGATACGCAGTATCTT.

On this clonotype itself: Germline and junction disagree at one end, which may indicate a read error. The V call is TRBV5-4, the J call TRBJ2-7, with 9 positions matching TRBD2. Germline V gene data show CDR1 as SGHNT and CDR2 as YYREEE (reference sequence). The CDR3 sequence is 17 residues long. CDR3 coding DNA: TGTGTCAGCAGCTTCGGGGGCTTAGCGGGAGATACACACGAGCAGTACTTT. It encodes CVSSFGGLAGDTHEQYF. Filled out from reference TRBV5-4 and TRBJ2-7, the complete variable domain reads ETGVTQSPTHLIKTRGQQVTLRCSSQSGHNTVSWYQQALGQGPQFIFQYYREEENGRGNFPPRFSGLQFPNYSSELNVNALELDDSALYLCVSSFGGLAGDTHEQYFGPGTRLTVT.

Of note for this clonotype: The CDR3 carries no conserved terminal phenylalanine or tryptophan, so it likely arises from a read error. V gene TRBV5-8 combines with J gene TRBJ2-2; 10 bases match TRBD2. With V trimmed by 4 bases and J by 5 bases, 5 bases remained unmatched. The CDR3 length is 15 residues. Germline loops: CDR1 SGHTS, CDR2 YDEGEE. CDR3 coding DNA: TGTGCCAGCAGCCTAACTAGCGGGGCAACCGGGGAGCTGTTTTTG. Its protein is CASSLTSGATGELFL.

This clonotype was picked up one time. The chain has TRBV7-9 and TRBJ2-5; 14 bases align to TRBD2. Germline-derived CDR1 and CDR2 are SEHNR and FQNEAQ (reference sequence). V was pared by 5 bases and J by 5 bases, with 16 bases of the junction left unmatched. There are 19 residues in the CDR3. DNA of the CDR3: TGTGCCAGCAGCAGTACCCGGACTAGCGGGGGGCTGGTACATGAGACCCAGTACTTC. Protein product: CASSSTRTSGGLVHETQYF.

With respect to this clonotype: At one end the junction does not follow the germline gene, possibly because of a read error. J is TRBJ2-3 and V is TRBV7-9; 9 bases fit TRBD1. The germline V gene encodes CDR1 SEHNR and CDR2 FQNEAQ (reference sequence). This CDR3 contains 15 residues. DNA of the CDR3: TGTGCCTGCAGCTTAGAAGGGACAGGGAGAGATACGCAGTATTTT. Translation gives CACSLEGTGRDTQYF.

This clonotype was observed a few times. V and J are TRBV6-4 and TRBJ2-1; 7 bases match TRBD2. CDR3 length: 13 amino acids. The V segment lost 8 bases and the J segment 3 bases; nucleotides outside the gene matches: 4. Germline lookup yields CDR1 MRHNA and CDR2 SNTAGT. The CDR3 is CASQAGFYNEQFF. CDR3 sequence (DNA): TGTGCCAGCCAAGCGGGATTCTACAATGAGCAGTTCTTC.

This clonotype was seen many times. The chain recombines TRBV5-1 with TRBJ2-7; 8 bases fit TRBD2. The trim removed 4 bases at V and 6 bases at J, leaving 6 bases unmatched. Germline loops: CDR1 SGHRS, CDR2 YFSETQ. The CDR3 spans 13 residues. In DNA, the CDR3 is TGCGCCAGCAGCACGGGACTAGTTGGCGAGCAGTACTTC. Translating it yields CASSTGLVGEQYF.

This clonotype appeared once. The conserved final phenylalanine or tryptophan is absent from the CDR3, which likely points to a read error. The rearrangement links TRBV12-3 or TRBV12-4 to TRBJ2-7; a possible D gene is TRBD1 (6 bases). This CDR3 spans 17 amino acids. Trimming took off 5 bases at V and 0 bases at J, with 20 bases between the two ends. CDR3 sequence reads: CASSKRPLGTISYEQYL. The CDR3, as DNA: TGTGCCAGCAGTAAAAGGCCATTAGGGACAATCTCCTACGAGCAGTACTTA.

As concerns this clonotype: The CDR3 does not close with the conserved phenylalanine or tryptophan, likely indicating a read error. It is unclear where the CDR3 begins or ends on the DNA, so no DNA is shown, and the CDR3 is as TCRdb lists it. CDR3 sequence: CASSPRSYERYI. The gene calls are TRBV6-1 and TRBJ2-7. Germline CDR1 and CDR2: MNHNS and SASEGT. The CDR3 adds up to 12 amino acids, both ends counted.